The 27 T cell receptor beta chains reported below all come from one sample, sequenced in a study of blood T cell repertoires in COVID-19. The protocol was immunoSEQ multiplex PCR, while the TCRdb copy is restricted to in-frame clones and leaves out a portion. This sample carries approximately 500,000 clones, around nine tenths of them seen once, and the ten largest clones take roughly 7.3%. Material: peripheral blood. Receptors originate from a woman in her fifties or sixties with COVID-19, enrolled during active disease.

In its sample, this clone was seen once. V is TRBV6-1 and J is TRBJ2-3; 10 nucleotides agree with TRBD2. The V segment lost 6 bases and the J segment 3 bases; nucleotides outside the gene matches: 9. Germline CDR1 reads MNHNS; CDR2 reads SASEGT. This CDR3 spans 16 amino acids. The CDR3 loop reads CASSEIAGGFTDTQYF. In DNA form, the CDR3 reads TGTGCCAGCAGCGAAATAGCGGGGGGCTTTACAGATACGCAGTATTTT.

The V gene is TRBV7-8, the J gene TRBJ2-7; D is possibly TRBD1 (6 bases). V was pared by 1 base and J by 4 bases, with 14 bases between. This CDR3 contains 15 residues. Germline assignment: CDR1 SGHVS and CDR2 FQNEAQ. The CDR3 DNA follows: TGTGCCAGCAGCTTAGTGTGGACAGCCCAGTACGAGCAGTACTTC. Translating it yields CASSLVWTAQYEQYF.

The CDR3 spells CASSSGLAVVGELFF. DNA for the CDR3: TGTGCCAGCAGTTCCGGACTAGCGGTGGTCGGGGAGCTGTTTTTT. The V and J genes are TRBV7-8 and TRBJ2-2, with 10 bases aligning to TRBD2. With V trimmed by 6 bases and J by 7 bases, 8 bases remained unmatched. CDR1 is SGHVS and CDR2 is FQNEAQ in the germline V gene. The CDR3 is 15 residues long. Combining the CDR3 with reference TRBV7-8 and TRBJ2-2 gives the whole variable domain GAGVSQSPRYKVAKRGQDVALRCDPISGHVSLFWYQQALGQGPEFLTYFQNEAQLDKSGLPSDRFFAERPEGSVSTLKIQRTQQEDSAVYLCASSSGLAVVGELFFGEGSRLTVL.

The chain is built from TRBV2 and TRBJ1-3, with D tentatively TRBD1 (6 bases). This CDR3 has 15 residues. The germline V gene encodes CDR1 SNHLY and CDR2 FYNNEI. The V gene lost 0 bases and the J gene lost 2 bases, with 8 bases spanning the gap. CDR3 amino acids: CASSEARTAGNTIYF. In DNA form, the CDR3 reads TGTGCCAGCAGTGAAGCTAGGACAGCTGGAAACACCATATATTTT.

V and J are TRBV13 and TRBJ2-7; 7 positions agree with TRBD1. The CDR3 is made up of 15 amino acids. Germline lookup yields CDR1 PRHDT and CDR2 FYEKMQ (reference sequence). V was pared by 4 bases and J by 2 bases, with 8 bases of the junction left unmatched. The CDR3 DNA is TGTGCCAGCAGCTCACGGGACAGTCAACCCTACGAGCAGTACTTC. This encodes CASSSRDSQPYEQYF.

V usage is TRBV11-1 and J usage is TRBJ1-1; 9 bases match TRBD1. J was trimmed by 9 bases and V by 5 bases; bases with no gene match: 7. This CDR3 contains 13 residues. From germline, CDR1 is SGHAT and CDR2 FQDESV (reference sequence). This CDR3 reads CASSLPGTGKAFF. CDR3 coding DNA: TGTGCCAGCAGCCTTCCCGGGACAGGGAAAGCTTTCTTT.

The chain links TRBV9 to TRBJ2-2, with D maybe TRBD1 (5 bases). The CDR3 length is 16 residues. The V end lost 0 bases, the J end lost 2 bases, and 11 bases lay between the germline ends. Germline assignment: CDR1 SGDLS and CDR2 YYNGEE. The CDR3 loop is CASSVGPTANTGELFF. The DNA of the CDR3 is TGTGCCAGCAGCGTAGGTCCGACAGCTAACACCGGGGAGCTGTTTTTT.

The CDR3 reads CASSLVRGPPYEQYF. The CDR3 DNA reads TGTGCCAGCAGCTTAGTCAGGGGGCCTCCCTACGAGCAGTACTTC. The rearrangement links TRBV5-6 to TRBJ2-7; TRBD1 matches 8 bases. CDR1 and CDR2 (germline): SGHDT, YYEEEE. V shed 2 bases, J shed 2 bases, and the junction held 6 bases outside the gene matches. There are 15 residues in the CDR3. Full variable domain (remainder filled in from reference TRBV5-6 and TRBJ2-7): DAGVTQSPTHLIKTRGQQVTLRCSPKSGHDTVSWYQQALGQGPQFIFQYYEEEERQRGNFPDRFSGHQFPNYSSELNVNALLLGDSALYLCASSLVRGPPYEQYFGPGTRLTVT.

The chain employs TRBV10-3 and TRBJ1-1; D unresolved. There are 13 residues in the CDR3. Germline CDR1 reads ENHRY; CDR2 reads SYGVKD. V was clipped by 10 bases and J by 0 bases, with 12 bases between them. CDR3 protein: CARSPELNTEAFF. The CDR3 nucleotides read TGTGCCAGGAGCCCAGAGCTGAACACTGAAGCTTTCTTT.

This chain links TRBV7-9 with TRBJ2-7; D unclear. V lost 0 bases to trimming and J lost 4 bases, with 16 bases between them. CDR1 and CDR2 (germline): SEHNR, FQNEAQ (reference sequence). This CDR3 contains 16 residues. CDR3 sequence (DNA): TGTGCCAGCAGCTTAGCATCCTTGACGGGTTCGTACGAGCAGTACTTC. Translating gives CASSLASLTGSYEQYF.

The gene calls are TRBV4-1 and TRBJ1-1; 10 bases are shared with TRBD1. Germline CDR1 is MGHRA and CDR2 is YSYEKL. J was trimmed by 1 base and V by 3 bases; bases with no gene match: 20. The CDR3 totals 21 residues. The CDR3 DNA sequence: TGCGCCAGCAGCCAGAACCCTCAAAGACAGGGGGCCGGGCATCGGAACACTGAAGCTTTCTTT. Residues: CASSQNPQRQGAGHRNTEAFF.

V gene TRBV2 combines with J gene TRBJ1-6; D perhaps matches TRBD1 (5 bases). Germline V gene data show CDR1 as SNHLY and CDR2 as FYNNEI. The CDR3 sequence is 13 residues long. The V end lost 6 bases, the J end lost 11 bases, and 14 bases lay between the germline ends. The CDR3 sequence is CASSGAGVTPLHF. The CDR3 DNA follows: TGTGCCAGCAGCGGCGCGGGGGTTACACCCCTCCACTTT.

The CDR3 sequence is CASSLRGWDEQFF. The CDR3, as DNA: TGTGCCAGCAGCCTCCGAGGGTGGGATGAGCAGTTCTTC. The chain employs TRBV7-3 and TRBJ2-1; maybe TRBD2 (5 bases). The length of the CDR3 is 13 residues. In germline, CDR1 is SGHTA, CDR2 FQGTGA. The germline V and J ends were trimmed by 5 bases and 8 bases, with 13 bases remaining between them.

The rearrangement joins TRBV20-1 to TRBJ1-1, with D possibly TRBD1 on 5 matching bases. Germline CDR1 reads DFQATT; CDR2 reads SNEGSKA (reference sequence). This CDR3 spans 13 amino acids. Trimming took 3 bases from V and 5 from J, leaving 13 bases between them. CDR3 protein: CSASARGKTEAFF. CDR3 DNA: TGCAGTGCTAGTGCAAGGGGTAAAACTGAAGCTTTCTTT.

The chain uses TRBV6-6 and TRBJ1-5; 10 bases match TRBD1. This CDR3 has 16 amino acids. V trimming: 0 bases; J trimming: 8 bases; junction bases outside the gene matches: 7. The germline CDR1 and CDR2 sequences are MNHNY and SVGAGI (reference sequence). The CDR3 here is CASSYSAGTGEKPQHF. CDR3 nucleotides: TGTGCCAGCAGTTACTCAGCCGGGACAGGGGAGAAGCCCCAGCATTTT.

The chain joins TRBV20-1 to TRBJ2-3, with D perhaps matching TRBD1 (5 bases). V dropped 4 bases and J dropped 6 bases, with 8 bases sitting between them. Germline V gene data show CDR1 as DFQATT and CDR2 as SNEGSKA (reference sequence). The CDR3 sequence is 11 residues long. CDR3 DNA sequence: TGCAGTGCTAAGGGGAAGGATACGCAGTATTTT. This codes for CSAKGKDTQYF.

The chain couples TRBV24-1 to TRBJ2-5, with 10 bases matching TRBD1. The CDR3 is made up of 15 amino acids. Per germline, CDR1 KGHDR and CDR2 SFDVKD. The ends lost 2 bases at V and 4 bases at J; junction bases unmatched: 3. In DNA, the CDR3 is TGTGCCACCAGTGATTCCCGGGACAGGGGAGAGACCCAGTACTTC. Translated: CATSDSRDRGETQYF.

CDR3 amino acids: CASSLTQGDGYTF. The DNA for the CDR3 is TGCGCCAGCAGCTTAACACAGGGCGACGGCTACACCTTC. The rearrangement joins TRBV5-1 to TRBJ1-2; TRBD1 might be the D (6 bases). Germline CDR1 SGHRS, CDR2 YFSETQ. This CDR3 is built from 13 residues. V was trimmed by 2 bases and J by 8 bases, leaving 13 bases between them. Looking up the rest from reference TRBV5-1 and TRBJ1-2 gives the full variable domain: KAGVTQTPRYLIKTRGQQVTLSCSPISGHRSVSWYQQTPGQGLQFLFEYFSETQRNKGNFPGRFSGRQFSNSRSEMNVSTLELGDSALYLCASSLTQGDGYTFGSGTRLTVV.

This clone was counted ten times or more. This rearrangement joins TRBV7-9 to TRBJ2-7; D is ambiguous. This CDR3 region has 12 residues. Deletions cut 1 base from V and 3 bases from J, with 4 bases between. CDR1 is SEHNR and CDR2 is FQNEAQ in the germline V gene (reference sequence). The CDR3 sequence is CASSLVSYEQYF. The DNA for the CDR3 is TGTGCCAGCAGCTTAGTCAGCTACGAGCAGTACTTC.

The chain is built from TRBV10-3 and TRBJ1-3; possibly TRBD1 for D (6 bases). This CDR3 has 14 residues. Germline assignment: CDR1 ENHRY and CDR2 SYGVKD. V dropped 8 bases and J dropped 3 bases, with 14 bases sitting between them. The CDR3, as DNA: TGTGCCATCGAGGGGGAAAAAGGTGGAAACACCATATATTTT. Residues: CAIEGEKGGNTIYF.

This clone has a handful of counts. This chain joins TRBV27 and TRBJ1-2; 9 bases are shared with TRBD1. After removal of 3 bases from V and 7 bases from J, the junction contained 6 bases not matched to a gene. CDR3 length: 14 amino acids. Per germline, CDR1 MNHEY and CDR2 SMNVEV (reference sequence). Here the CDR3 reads CASSLDRGVSGYTF. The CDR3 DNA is TGTGCCAGCAGTTTGGACAGGGGTGTGAGTGGCTACACCTTC.

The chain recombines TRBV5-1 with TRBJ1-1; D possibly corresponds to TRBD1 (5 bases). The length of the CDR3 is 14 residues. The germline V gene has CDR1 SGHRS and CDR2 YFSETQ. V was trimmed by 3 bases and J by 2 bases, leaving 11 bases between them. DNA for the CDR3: TGCGCCAGCAGCTCAAGACAGTTTAACACTGAAGCTTTCTTT. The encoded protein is CASSSRQFNTEAFF. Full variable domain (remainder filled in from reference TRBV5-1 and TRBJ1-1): KAGVTQTPRYLIKTRGQQVTLSCSPISGHRSVSWYQQTPGQGLQFLFEYFSETQRNKGNFPGRFSGRQFSNSRSEMNVSTLELGDSALYLCASSSRQFNTEAFFGQGTRLTVV.

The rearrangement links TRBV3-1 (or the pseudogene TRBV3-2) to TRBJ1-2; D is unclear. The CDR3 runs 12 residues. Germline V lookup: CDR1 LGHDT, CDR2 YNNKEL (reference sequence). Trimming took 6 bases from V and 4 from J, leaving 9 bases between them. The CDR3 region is CASRLRGYGYTF. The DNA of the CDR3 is TGTGCCAGCAGACTCCGGGGCTATGGCTACACCTTC.

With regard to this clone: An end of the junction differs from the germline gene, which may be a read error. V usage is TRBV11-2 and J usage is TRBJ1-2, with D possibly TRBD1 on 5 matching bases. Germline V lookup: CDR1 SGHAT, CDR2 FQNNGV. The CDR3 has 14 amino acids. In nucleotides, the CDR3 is TGTGCCAGCAGCCCCGGGGGGGTGAACTTTGGCTACACCTTC. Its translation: CASSPGGVNFGYTF. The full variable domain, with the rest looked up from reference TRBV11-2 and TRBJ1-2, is EAGVAQSPRYKIIEKRQSVAFWCNPISGHATLYWYQQILGQGPKLLIQFQNNGVVDDSQLPKDRFSAERLKGVDSTLKIQPAKLEDSAVYLCASSPGGVNFGYTFGSGTRLTVV.

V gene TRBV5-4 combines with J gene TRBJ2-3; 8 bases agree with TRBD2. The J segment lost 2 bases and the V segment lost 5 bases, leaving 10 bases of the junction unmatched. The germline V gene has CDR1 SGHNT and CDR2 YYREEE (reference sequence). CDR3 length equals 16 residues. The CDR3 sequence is CASSPTSVENTDTQYF. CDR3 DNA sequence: TGTGCCAGCAGTCCGACTAGCGTTGAAAACACAGATACGCAGTATTTT.

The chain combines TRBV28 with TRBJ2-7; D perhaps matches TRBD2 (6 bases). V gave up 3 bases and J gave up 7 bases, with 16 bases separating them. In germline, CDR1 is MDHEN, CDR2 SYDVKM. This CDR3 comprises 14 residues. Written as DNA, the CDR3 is TGTGCCAGCAGTTTTGTGAGTCTGGGGAGGGAGCAGTACTTC. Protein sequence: CASSFVSLGREQYF.

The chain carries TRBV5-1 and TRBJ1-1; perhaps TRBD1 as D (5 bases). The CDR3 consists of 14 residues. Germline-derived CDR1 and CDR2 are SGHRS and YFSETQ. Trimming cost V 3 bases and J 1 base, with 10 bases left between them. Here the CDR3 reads CASSWSGGNTEAFF. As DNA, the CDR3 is TGCGCCAGCAGCTGGTCGGGGGGGAACACTGAAGCTTTCTTT.